The 25 T cell receptor beta chains given below trace back to one sample, sequenced in a study of blood T cell repertoires in COVID-19. TCRdb keeps only in-frame clones here, not all; method: immunoSEQ multiplex PCR. The table has hundreds of thousands of clones, around 82% seen once. Material for sequencing was peripheral blood. These receptors were taken from a human donor in a cohort sampled during active COVID-19.

CDR3 in DNA: TGTGCCAGCTCACCATCCCGGACTAGCGGCTACAATGAGCAGTTCTTC. Amino acid sequence: CASSPSRTSGYNEQFF. The rearrangement links TRBV18 to TRBJ2-1, with 10 bases that match TRBD2. Germline CDR1 KGHSH, CDR2 LQKENI. V shed 2 bases, J shed 3 bases, and the junction held 4 bases outside the gene matches. The CDR3 consists of 16 residues. The entire variable domain, with the rest obtained from reference TRBV18 and TRBJ2-1, is as follows: NAGVMQNPRHLVRRRGQEARLRCSPMKGHSHVYWYRQLPEEGLKFMVYLQKENIIDESGMPKERFSAEFPKEGPSILRIQQVVRGDSAAYFCASSPSRTSGYNEQFFGPGTRLTVL.

The rearrangement links TRBV7-3 to TRBJ2-4; the D is unclear. The CDR3 runs to 13 residues. Germline loops: CDR1 SGHTA, CDR2 FQGTGA. V was pared by 5 bases and J by 5 bases, with 10 bases between. The CDR3 protein is CASSLDPQNIQYF. CDR3 sequence (DNA): TGTGCCAGCAGCCTAGACCCACAAAACATTCAGTACTTC.

The DNA for the CDR3 is TGTGCCAGCACCGTTCGGGGGTGGAACATTCAGTACTTC. Residues: CASTVRGWNIQYF. The chain uses TRBV28 and TRBJ2-4, with a weak D call TRBD2 (6 bases). The CDR3 has 13 amino acids. V lost 7 bases and J 7 bases, leaving 14 bases between the germline ends. Germline V lookup: CDR1 MDHEN, CDR2 SYDVKM.

The chain carries TRBV20-1 and TRBJ1-2; maybe TRBD1 (5 bases). CDR1 is DFQATT and CDR2 is SNEGSKA in the germline V gene (reference sequence). The CDR3 sequence is 17 residues long. The germline V and J ends were trimmed by 3 bases and 2 bases, with 22 bases remaining between them. CDR3 protein: CSASKGRRVRQNYGYTF. CDR3 sequence (DNA): TGCAGTGCTAGTAAAGGAAGGCGAGTTCGACAGAACTATGGCTACACCTTC.

As for this clone: Other DNA sequences in this specimen translate into the identical CDR3. The V and J genes are TRBV20-1 and TRBJ2-7; D is uncertain. The CDR3 is made up of 11 amino acids. Germline loops: CDR1 DFQATT, CDR2 SNEGSKA (reference sequence). V lost 0 bases and J 3 bases, leaving 3 bases between the germline ends. The DNA of the CDR3 is TGCAGTGCTAGAGATAACTACGAGCAGTACTTC. Translation: CSARDNYEQYF.

The CDR3 coding sequence is TGCGCCAGCAGCCAGGGACTCCTTGAGAATGAGCAGTTCTTC. Translation gives CASSQGLLENEQFF. V usage is TRBV5-1 and J usage is TRBJ2-1; tentative D call: TRBD2 (6 bases). The germline V gene encodes CDR1 SGHRS and CDR2 YFSETQ. This CDR3 contains 14 residues. With 4 bases removed from V and 7 bases from J, the gap between germline ends came to 15 bases.

This chain connects TRBV7-9 to TRBJ1-2, with D possibly TRBD1 on 5 matching bases. Germline CDR1 SEHNR, CDR2 FQNEAQ (reference sequence). V gave up 1 base and J gave up 11 bases, with 8 bases separating them. This CDR3 is built from 11 residues. CDR3 bases: TGTGCCAGCAGCTTAGTGCAGGGATACACCTTC. Protein: CASSLVQGYTF.

The chain carries TRBV5-1 and TRBJ2-5; D gene ambiguous. V shed 0 bases and J shed 0 bases, with 15 bases lying between them. Germline V gene sequence: CDR1 SGHRS, CDR2 YFSETQ. The CDR3 sequence is 17 residues long. CDR3: CASSLDVWADYQETQYF. As DNA, the CDR3 is TGCGCCAGCAGCTTGGATGTTTGGGCAGATTACCAAGAGACCCAGTACTTC. The full variable domain, rest sourced from reference TRBV5-1 and TRBJ2-5, is KAGVTQTPRYLIKTRGQQVTLSCSPISGHRSVSWYQQTPGQGLQFLFEYFSETQRNKGNFPGRFSGRQFSNSRSEMNVSTLELGDSALYLCASSLDVWADYQETQYFGPGTRLLVL.

The gene calls are TRBV6-6 and TRBJ1-1; 8 nucleotides align to TRBD1. Germline V gene sequence: CDR1 MNHNY, CDR2 SVGAGI (reference sequence). Trimming at V came to 4 bases and at J to 14 bases, leaving 21 bases not matched to a gene. This CDR3 is 16 amino acids long. CDR3 sequence reads: CASSSPQGARGERVFF. In nucleotides, the CDR3 is TGTGCCAGCAGTTCCCCGCAGGGGGCGAGGGGGGAGAGGGTGTTCTTT.

The J gene is TRBJ2-5, the V gene TRBV6-2 or TRBV6-3; 11 positions agree with TRBD2. The CDR3 contains 17 residues. Germline CDR1 is MNHEY and CDR2 is SVGEGT. The J segment lost 5 bases and the V segment lost 6 bases, leaving 14 bases of the junction unmatched. The CDR3 sequence: CASSYPPSGGRSETQYF. The CDR3 DNA is TGTGCCAGCAGCTATCCCCCTAGCGGGGGGAGGTCGGAGACCCAGTACTTC.

There are many counts of this clone. This chain uses TRBV6-2 or TRBV6-3 with TRBJ2-1, with 8 positions matching TRBD2. V lost 0 bases, J lost 3 bases, and 7 bases stayed unmatched. Looked up from germline, CDR1 is MNHEY and CDR2 is SVGEGT. CDR3 size: 17 residues. As DNA, the CDR3 is TGTGCCAGCAGTTACTCGCCTCCGGGGGGGATCTACAATGAGCAGTTCTTC. Its translation: CASSYSPPGGIYNEQFF.

V usage is TRBV29-1 and J usage is TRBJ1-1, with 8 positions matching TRBD1. V was clipped by 5 bases and J by 0 bases; unmatched bases: 5. CDR1 is SQVTM, CDR2 ANQGSEA, per germline. This CDR3 is built from 14 residues. The CDR3 region is CSVQGATMNTEAFF. In DNA form, the CDR3 reads TGCAGCGTTCAGGGGGCGACGATGAACACTGAAGCTTTCTTT.

V and J are TRBV24-1 and TRBJ2-7, with TRBD2 as a possible D gene (5 bases). The germline CDR1 and CDR2 sequences are KGHDR and SFDVKD. The CDR3 totals 14 residues. V was trimmed by 4 bases and J by 2 bases, leaving 11 bases between them. CDR3: CATSDPRGTYEQYF. CDR3 bases: TGTGCCACCAGTGACCCCAGAGGGACCTACGAGCAGTACTTC.

The chain couples TRBV28 to TRBJ1-5; D is unclear. The CDR3 covers 15 residues. Looked up from germline, CDR1 is MDHEN and CDR2 is SYDVKM. V lost 5 bases, J lost 0 bases, and 11 bases lay in between. This chain's CDR3 is CASSTPQSSNQPQHF. The CDR3, as DNA: TGTGCCAGCAGTACTCCCCAAAGTAGCAATCAGCCCCAGCATTTT.

The CDR3 DNA sequence: TGTGCCAGCAGCTTAGAACTAGACACCATATATTTT. The encoded protein is CASSLELDTIYF. The J gene is TRBJ1-3, the V gene TRBV7-8; D gene ambiguous. Between the trimmed V and J ends, which lost 1 base and 8 bases, there was a span of 6 bases. The CDR3 is 12 residues long. Germline V lookup: CDR1 SGHVS, CDR2 FQNEAQ. The full variable domain, rest sourced from reference TRBV7-8 and TRBJ1-3, is GAGVSQSPRYKVAKRGQDVALRCDPISGHVSLFWYQQALGQGPEFLTYFQNEAQLDKSGLPSDRFFAERPEGSVSTLKIQRTQQEDSAVYLCASSLELDTIYFGEGSWLTVV.

The rearrangement uses TRBV29-1 and TRBJ2-7, with D possibly matching TRBD1 (5 bases). Germline assignment: CDR1 SQVTM and CDR2 ANQGSEA. This CDR3 has 12 residues. V was cut by 5 bases and J by 0 bases, with 8 bases left in between. This chain's CDR3 is CSVQGTSYEQYF. The DNA of the CDR3 is TGCAGCGTTCAGGGTACCTCCTACGAGCAGTACTTC.

This clone was seen just once. V is TRBV7-3 and J is TRBJ2-7; 10 bases map to TRBD2. With V trimmed by 4 bases and J by 4 bases, 7 bases remained unmatched. CDR1 and CDR2 from the germline V gene are SGHTA and FQGTGA. The CDR3 is made up of 15 amino acids. DNA for the CDR3: TGTGCCAGCAGCTCGGCAGCGGGAGGGCCGTACGAGCAGTACTTC. It codes for CASSSAAGGPYEQYF. The full variable domain, in which reference TRBV7-3 and TRBJ2-7 provide the parts outside the CDR3, is GAGVSQTPSNKVTEKGKYVELRCDPISGHTALYWYRQSLGQGPEFLIYFQGTGAADDSGLPNDRFFAVRPEGSVSTLKIQRTERGDSAVYLCASSSAAGGPYEQYFGPGTRLTVT.

This clone was picked up one time. A read error may explain this, as a much larger clone is one base away. The chain combines TRBV9 with TRBJ1-1; D remains ambiguous. CDR1 is SGDLS and CDR2 is YYNGEE in the germline V gene. V dropped 4 bases and J dropped 1 base, with 8 bases sitting between them. CDR3 length: 13 residues. In nucleotides, the CDR3 is TGTGCCAGCAGCAAAACACCGAACACTGAAGCTTTCTTT. Protein: CASSKTPNTEAFF.

The rearrangement joins TRBV2 to TRBJ1-5, with D perhaps matching TRBD1 (5 bases). CDR3 size: 17 residues. Per germline, CDR1 SNHLY and CDR2 FYNNEI. V was trimmed by 2 bases and J by 4 bases, leaving 18 bases between them. The CDR3 nucleotides read TGTGCCAGCAGTGAAAAGGTTCCGGGACTTAGTAATCAGCCCCAGCATTTT. As protein: CASSEKVPGLSNQPQHF. Full variable domain (outside the CDR3, taken from reference TRBV2 and TRBJ1-5): EPEVTQTPSHQVTQMGQEVILRCVPISNHLYFYWYRQILGQKVEFLVSFYNNEISEKSEIFDDQFSVERPDGSNFTLKIRSTKLEDSAMYFCASSEKVPGLSNQPQHFGDGTRLSIL.

The chain employs TRBV4-2 and TRBJ1-1; 8 positions agree with TRBD1. J gave up 6 bases and V 8 bases, and 8 bases lay outside the gene matches. Germline V gene lookup returns CDR1 LGHNA and CDR2 YNFKEQ. The CDR3 totals 13 residues. CDR3 DNA: TGTGCCAGCCAGAGGACAGGGAGGGCTGAAGCTTTCTTT. Translation: CASQRTGRAEAFF.

V usage is TRBV7-9 and J usage is TRBJ2-3, with D maybe TRBD2 (6 bases). Germline V lookup: CDR1 SEHNR, CDR2 FQNEAQ (reference sequence). V lost 5 bases and J 6 bases, leaving 12 bases between the germline ends. This CDR3 is built from 13 residues. CDR3 bases: TGTGCCAGCAGCCCAGCCGGGACTGATACGCAGTATTTT. This codes for CASSPAGTDTQYF. Based on the CDR3 plus reference TRBV7-9 and TRBJ2-3, the full variable domain is DTGVSQNPRHKITKRGQNVTFRCDPISEHNRLYWYRQTLGQGPEFLTYFQNEAQLEKSRLLSDRFSAERPKGSFSTLEIQRTEQGDSAMYLCASSPAGTDTQYFGPGTRLTVL.

The chain uses TRBV5-6 and TRBJ2-3; 9 nucleotides align to TRBD2. Trimming removed 2 bases from V and 5 bases from J; junction bases left unmatched: 9. In germline, CDR1 is SGHDT, CDR2 YYEEEE. CDR3 length equals 16 residues. The DNA for the CDR3 is TGTGCCAGCAGCTTTTGGTTGGGACTAGCCGGAGATACGCAGTATTTT. Its protein is CASSFWLGLAGDTQYF.

V and J are TRBV6-5 and TRBJ1-2; perhaps TRBD1 as D (5 bases). The CDR3 is made up of 15 amino acids. Germline lookup yields CDR1 MNHEY and CDR2 SVGAGI. V lost 1 base and J 0 bases, leaving 9 bases between the germline ends. The CDR3 region has the DNA TGTGCCAGCAGTTACTATAGGGGATCTAACTATGGCTACACCTTC. Its protein product is CASSYYRGSNYGYTF.

The chain carries TRBV3-1 (or the pseudogene TRBV3-2) and TRBJ1-3; 9 bases fit TRBD1. CDR3 length: 17 residues. V gave up 4 bases and J gave up 0 bases; unmatched junction bases: 7. Germline lookup yields CDR1 LGHDT and CDR2 YNNKEL (reference sequence). CDR3 sequence: CASSRLTGGFSGNTIYF. CDR3 coding DNA: TGTGCCAGCAGCCGACTGACAGGGGGTTTCTCTGGAAACACCATATATTTT.

This rearrangement joins TRBV7-8 to TRBJ2-1, with TRBD1 matching over 7 bases. This CDR3 has 12 residues. The germline gives CDR1 SGHVS, CDR2 FQNEAQ. The V and J ends lost 4 bases and 15 bases, in that order; junction bases with no gene match: 9. CDR3 region: CASSSSRGRPFF. In DNA, the CDR3 is TGTGCCAGCAGCTCGAGTAGGGGGCGACCGTTCTTC.